This is a list of T cell receptor beta chains from one sample in a study of T cells in Graves' hyperthyroidism and ophthalmopathy. MiXCR, applied by TCRdb to the multiplex PCR reads, yields one record per CDR3 protein. The sample contains about 480,000 distinct CDR3 sequences, about an eighth of which appear only once. The sequenced sample consisted of blood. These receptors all come from a woman between 18 and 29 years old with Graves' hyperthyroidism. CDR3s include the opening cysteine and the closing phenylalanine or tryptophan. The order of the fields is V gene, D gene, clone size, J gene, CDR3 DNA, CDR3 protein. D genes are given only for firm matches. Some rows have no size entry. The others give once, few or many, or a class for an expanded clone.

TRBV7-8,-,few,TRBJ2-3,TGTGCCAGCAGCATTCTTGGAGGGAGTTGGCCAGATACGCAGTATTTT,CASSILGGSWPDTQYF
TRBV7-6,TRBD2,few,TRBJ2-1,TGTGCCAGCAGCAATGAGGCGGCGGGGGGCTCCTACAATGAGCAGTTCTTC,CASSNEAAGGSYNEQFF
TRBV12-3/TRBV12-4,-,many,TRBJ1-1,TGTGCTACCATGAGCGCCACTGAAGCTTTCTTT,CATMSATEAFF
TRBV11-3,-,many,TRBJ2-3,TGTGCCAGCAGCTTATTTATGGGAGATACGCAGTATTTT,CASSLFMGDTQYF
TRBV7-8,-,-,TRBJ2-1,TGTGCCAGCAGCTTAGTGGGGAGTGAGCAGTTCTTC,CASSLVGSEQFF
TRBV5-1,TRBD1,many,TRBJ1-1,TGCGCCAGCAGCTTGGTAGGGACAGGGAACACTGAAGCTTTCTTT,CASSLVGTGNTEAFF
TRBV4-1,-,many,TRBJ1-1,TGCGCCAGCAGCCAAGTTCTGGTCAGGAACACTGAAGCTTTCTTT,CASSQVLVRNTEAFF
TRBV7-8,-,-,TRBJ2-3,TGTGCCAGCAGCTTATCCAGCGGGCTGGGCACAGATATGCAGTATTTT,CASSLSSGLGTDMQYF
TRBV7-3,TRBD1,many,TRBJ2-1,TGTGCCAGCAGCTCTCCGGGACAGGGTTTCAATGAGCAGTTCTTC,CASSSPGQGFNEQFF
TRBV19,TRBD1,few,TRBJ2-1,TGTGCCAGTACCGTGACAGGGGACAATGAGCAGTTCTTC,CASTVTGDNEQFF
TRBV10-3,-,-,TRBJ1-1,TGTGCCATCAGTGAGGGTGACAGGGAAGCTTTCTTT,CAISEGDREAFF
TRBV10-3,-,many,TRBJ1-2,TGTGCCACCGCAGGGGTTTTCGGCTATGGCTACACCTTC,CATAGVFGYGYTF
TRBV7-2,TRBD2,many,TRBJ2-5,TGTGCCAGCAGCTTTCAAGCTAGCGGGGAGACCCAGTACTTC,CASSFQASGETQYF
TRBV18,-,many,TRBJ1-1,TGTGCCAGCTCACCACGGCAGGACCCCATGAACACTGAAGCTTTCTTT,CASSPRQDPMNTEAFF
TRBV11-2,-,many,TRBJ2-5,TGTGCCAGCAGCTTCAACAGGGTAGGGGCACAAGAGACCCAGTACTTC,CASSFNRVGAQETQYF
TRBV6-1,TRBD2,few,TRBJ2-2,TGTGCCAGCAGACGCGGGACTAGCGGGAGCGCCGGGGAGCTGTTTTTT,CASRRGTSGSAGELFF
TRBV29-1,TRBD1,-,TRBJ1-2,TGCAGCGACTACAGGGGGCCGGGCTACACCTTC,CSDYRGPGYTF
TRBV18,TRBD2,many,TRBJ2-2,TGTGCCAGCTCACCCGGGACTAGCGGCGTGACCGGGGAGCTGTTTTTT,CASSPGTSGVTGELFF
TRBV20-1,-,many,TRBJ2-7,TGCAGTGCTAGAGATCTCCGGGTCTCGTCCTACGAGCAGTACTTC,CSARDLRVSSYEQYF
TRBV10-3,-,many,TRBJ2-1,TGTGCCATCAGTGACGGGCAGACCAACAATGAGCAGTTCTTC,CAISDGQTNNEQFF
TRBV12-3/TRBV12-4,-,many,TRBJ2-1,TGTGCCAGCACCCTGGCGGGACAACCGAACAATGAGCAGTTCTTC,CASTLAGQPNNEQFF
TRBV12-5,-,many,TRBJ1-1,TGTGCTAGTGGTTTGGTACAGTACAGGATGAACACTGAAGCTTTCTTT,CASGLVQYRMNTEAFF
TRBV12-3/TRBV12-4,-,many,TRBJ2-4,TGTGCCAGCAATTCGGCCCGAGCCAAAAACATTCAGTACTTC,CASNSARAKNIQYF
TRBV4-1,-,-,TRBJ1-6,TGCGCCAGCGCGGGGGGGAATTCACCCCTCCACTTT,CASAGGNSPLHF
TRBV20-1,-,-,TRBJ2-3,TGCAGTGCTAGCACTTCCCGGAAATCAGATACGCAGTATTTT,CSASTSRKSDTQYF
TRBV11-3,-,-,TRBJ2-1,TGTGCCAGCAGCCCCCAACTAATCAATGAGCAGTTCTTC,CASSPQLINEQFF
TRBV19,-,many,TRBJ1-5,TGTGCCAGTAGTCCCAGGTCCAGCAATCAGCCCCAGCATTTT,CASSPRSSNQPQHF
TRBV2,-,many,TRBJ1-1,TGTGCCAGCAGTGAAGAAAGGGCGCTCACTGAAGCTTTCTTT,CASSEERALTEAFF
TRBV24-1,-,-,TRBJ2-4,TGTGCCACCAGTGATCGCCGGGACCGGAAAAACATTCAGTACTTC,CATSDRRDRKNIQYF
TRBV19,-,-,TRBJ1-3,TGTGCCAGTAGAGTAACAGATGACTCTGGAAACACCATATATTTT,CASRVTDDSGNTIYF
TRBV20-1,-,many,TRBJ2-5,TGCAGTGCTGCCGCGGGCAGGGAAGAGACCCAGTACTTC,CSAAAGREETQYF
TRBV12-3/TRBV12-4,-,many,TRBJ1-5,TGTGCCAGTAGGATCGACCAGGGCAATCAGCCCCAGCATTTT,CASRIDQGNQPQHF